This TCR beta chain came from a study of blood T cell repertoires in COVID-19. Study at large: Samples representing acute and convalescent COVID-19 were sourced from the United States, Italy and Spain.

Study processing details: How many nucleated cells were present was estimated from reference gene primer amplification. The method was immunoSEQ multiplex PCR; TCRdb's version includes in-frame clones alone and lacks a portion of them. V, J and clone size were drawn from that table, and D and trimming were deduced from the DNA. The sample lists around 260,000 clones, roughly nine tenths occurring once. Sequenced input: peripheral blood. The sequence came from a woman between 40 and 55 years old who had recovered from COVID-19.

DNA of the CDR3: TGTGCCACCAGTGCCGGGGGACTAGCGGGAGGCGCCTACAATGAGCAGTTCTTC. Translated: CATSAGGLAGGAYNEQFF. The V call is TRBV24-1, the J call TRBJ2-1, with 15 bases fitting TRBD2. CDR3 length: 18 amino acids. With V trimmed by 5 bases and J by 2 bases, 6 bases remained unmatched. The germline V gene has CDR1 KGHDR and CDR2 SFDVKD.